A selection of T cell receptor beta chains follows, all from one sample in a study of shared clonotypes between healthy human individuals. TCRdb's copy holds only in-frame clones and misses some; the assay was immunoSEQ multiplex PCR. The sample includes 2 million to 3 million clones, 93% of them seen just once. Sequencing was performed on naive CD4+ T cells from PBMCs. The receptors stem from a man between 18 and 35 years old in good health. Some clones in this sample may be carry-over from other donors' samples. The CDR3 runs from the conserved cysteine through the conserved F or W. A D gene is named only where the DNA matches it firmly. Size values are once, few and many counts, or a class for expanded clones, and some rows have none.

TRBV4-1,TRBJ2-1,.,.,13,TGCGCCAGCAGCCAAGAGGGAGGTCATGAGCAGTTCTTC,CASSQEGGHEQFF
TRBV10-3,TRBJ1-4,once,.,13,TGTGCCATCAGTGACTTGGGGTGGGAAAAACTGTTTTTT,CAISDLGWEKLFF
TRBV18,TRBJ2-2,.,.,14,TGTGCCAGCTCATTGCAGGGTGGTACCGGGGAGCTGTTTTTT,CASSLQGGTGELFF
TRBV7-2,TRBJ1-2,.,.,14,TGTGCCAGCAGTCTAGGGGGTAGGGAGGGAGGCTACACCTTC,CASSLGGREGGYTF
TRBV29-1,TRBJ2-5,.,TRBD1,11,TGCAGCGGGGACAGACAAGAGACCCAGTACTTC,CSGDRQETQYF
TRBV15,TRBJ1-4,.,TRBD1,15,TGTGCCACCAGCAACTTGGGACAGCCTAATGAAAAACTGTTTTTT,CATSNLGQPNEKLFF
TRBV5-1,TRBJ1-2,.,.,15,TGCGCCAGCAGCTTTGGGACCGCCGGAGCTGGGGGCTACACCTTC,CASSFGTAGAGGYTF
TRBV7-9,TRBJ2-5,.,.,15,TGTGCCAGCAGCTTAGCCCCTGGGGCAGCAGAGACCCAGTACTTC,CASSLAPGAAETQYF
TRBV19,TRBJ1-2,.,TRBD1,16,TGTGCCAGTAGTATAGATATTAACAGGGGCAACTATGGCTACACCTTC,CASSIDINRGNYGYTF
TRBV28,TRBJ2-1,.,TRBD2,17,TGTGCCAGCAGTCTCCCCCTGGGACTAGCGGGAGGGCCCGAGCAGTTCTTC,CASSLPLGLAGGPEQFF
TRBV6-5,TRBJ1-1,.,.,13,TGTGCCAGCACTATCGACCGAAACACTGAAGCTTTCTTT,CASTIDRNTEAFF
TRBV19,TRBJ1-5,.,.,12,TGTGCCAGTAAAGAGGGGAATCAGCCCCAGCATTTT,CASKEGNQPQHF
TRBV10-3,TRBJ2-7,.,.,14,TGTGCCATCAGTGAAGGGCGGGCCTCCTACGAGCAGTACTTC,CAISEGRASYEQYF
TRBV28,TRBJ2-7,.,TRBD1,17,TGTGCCACCGATCCGGGACAGCCGCTCCGGTCCCTCTCCGAGCAGTACTTC,CATDPGQPLRSLSEQYF
TRBV27,TRBJ2-1,.,.,13,TGTGCCAGCAGTTTATTTGGGCGGAATGAGCAGTTCTTC,CASSLFGRNEQFF
TRBV9,TRBJ1-3,.,.,17,TGTGCCAGCAGCGTAGGCTCCGGGCAGGACTCTGGAAACACCATATATTTT,CASSVGSGQDSGNTIYF
TRBV30,TRBJ2-5,.,.,13,TGTGCCTGGAGCCCAGACCTCCAAGAGACCCAGTACTTC,CAWSPDLQETQYF
TRBV15,TRBJ2-2,.,.,16,TGTGCCACCAGCAGAGATCCGACGGACAACACCGGGGAGCTGTTTTTT,CATSRDPTDNTGELFF
TRBV4-3,TRBJ2-6,.,.,17,TGCGCCAGCAGCCAAGATCCCAGCAGCTCTGGGGCCAACGTCCTGACTTTC,CASSQDPSSSGANVLTF
TRBV5-1,TRBJ2-1,.,.,15,TGCGCCAGCAGCTTGGGGACGAATGCCTACAATGAGCAGTTCTTC,CASSLGTNAYNEQFF
TRBV29-1,TRBJ1-3,.,.,17,TGCAGCGTTGAAGAACCCCGGCGCGGGGGCTTAGGAAACACCATATATTTT,CSVEEPRRGGLGNTIYF
TRBV7-9,TRBJ2-7,.,TRBD1,15,TGTGCCAGCAGTCTTCGACAGGGCCCCATCTACGAGCAGTACTTC,CASSLRQGPIYEQYF
TRBV28,TRBJ1-5,.,.,15,TGTGCCAGCGCCGATGCTGGTTATGGCAATCAGCCCCAGCATTTT,CASADAGYGNQPQHF
TRBV25-1,TRBJ2-3,.,.,15,TGTGCCAGCAGTGCCTCGGGGACTAGCACAGATACGCAGTATTTT,CASSASGTSTDTQYF
TRBV18,TRBJ2-2,.,.,12,TGTGCCAGCTCACCTGGGCCCGGGGAGCTGTTTTTT,CASSPGPGELFF
TRBV5-1,TRBJ2-7,.,TRBD1,14,TGCGCCAGCAGCGGAAGGGACAGTAGTTACGAGCAGTACTTC,CASSGRDSSYEQYF
TRBV11-2,TRBJ2-2,.,.,14,TGTGCCAGCAGCTTAGATGTGACGACCGGGGAGCTGTTTTTT,CASSLDVTTGELFF
TRBV6-6,TRBJ2-1,.,.,15,TGTGCCAGCAGCCAACAGGACAGCTCCTACAATGAGCAGTTCTTC,CASSQQDSSYNEQFF
TRBV11-1,TRBJ1-4,.,TRBD1,15,TGTGCCAGCAGCCTCGGAACAGGGGCGGGTGAAAAACTGTTTTTT,CASSLGTGAGEKLFF
TRBV9,TRBJ2-5,once,TRBD1,15,TGTGCCAGCAGCGTCCGACAGGGACCTTTAGAGACCCAGTACTTC,CASSVRQGPLETQYF
TRBV29-1,TRBJ2-7,.,TRBD2,11,TGCAGCGTCGTTCTAGCGGGACACTCATACTTC,CSVVLAGHSYF
TRBV21-1,TRBJ1-5,once,.,16,TGTGCCAGCAGCAAAGGACCAGAATCTAGCAATCAGCCCCAGCATTTT,CASSKGPESSNQPQHF